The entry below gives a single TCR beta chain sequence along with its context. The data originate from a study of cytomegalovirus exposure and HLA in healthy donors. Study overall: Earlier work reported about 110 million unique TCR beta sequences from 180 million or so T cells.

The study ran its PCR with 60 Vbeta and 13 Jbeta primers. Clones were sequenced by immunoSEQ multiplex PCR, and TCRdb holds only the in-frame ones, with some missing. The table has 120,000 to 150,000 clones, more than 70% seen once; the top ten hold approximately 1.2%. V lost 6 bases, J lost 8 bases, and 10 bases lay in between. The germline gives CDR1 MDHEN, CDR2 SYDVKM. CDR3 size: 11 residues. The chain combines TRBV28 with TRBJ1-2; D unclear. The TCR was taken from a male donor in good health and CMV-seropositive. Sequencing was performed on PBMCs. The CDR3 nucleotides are TGTGCCAGCAGCCCCGGGGAAGGCTACACCTTC. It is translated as CASSPGEGYTF.